This T cell receptor beta chain came from a study of post-analysis software for immune sequencing data. On the study more broadly: Disease trajectories encompassed relapsing-remitting, secondary progressive and progressive-relapsing multiple sclerosis. Findings and caveats of the study: Patients with multiple sclerosis recorded significantly lower normalized Chao1 diversity than controls, the study found. There were several TRBV segments more frequent in patients than controls, and TRBV5-6, TRBV5-1 and TRBV20-1 were among them. Co-batched samples clustered tightly together by F measure.

Germline loops: CDR1 SQVTM, CDR2 ANQGSEA. This CDR3 region has 13 residues. V was clipped by 3 bases and J by 6 bases; unmatched bases: 4. This clonotype was observed a handful of times. The antigen is undetermined. Unique molecular identifiers were built into the TCR beta cDNA libraries. TCRdb re-derived calls from the PCR reads in MiXCR, one entry per CDR3 protein. Among 750,000 to 950,000 distinct CDR3 sequences listed, about 45% were seen once. This chain links TRBV29-1 with TRBJ2-5; 10 nucleotides align to TRBD1. Specimen: blood. The receptor's source is a girl between 5 and 17 years old with multiple sclerosis. The CDR3 sequence: CSVETGGRKTQYF. The CDR3 region has the DNA TGCAGCGTTGAGACAGGGGGCAGGAAGACCCAGTACTTC. Combining the CDR3 with reference TRBV29-1 and TRBJ2-5 gives the whole variable domain SAVISQKPSRDICQRGTSLTIQCQVDSQVTMMFWYRQQPGQSLTLIATANQGSEATYESGFVIDKFPISRPNLTFSTLTVSNMSPEDSSIYLCSVETGGRKTQYFGPGTRLLVL.